This T cell receptor (beta chain) was obtained from a study of T cells in Graves' hyperthyroidism and ophthalmopathy. Whole-study results and caveats: The model predicted ophthalmopathy a median around six months before onset.

The source material, RNA transcripts, was used to amplify TCR beta CDR3 regions. TCR CDR3 regions were first amplified by RT-PCR with HTBI primers. TCRdb itself ran the multiplex PCR reads through MiXCR, one entry per CDR3 protein. The repertoire holds 500,000 to 550,000 distinct CDR3 sequences, with more than 20% as singletons. This CDR3 has 13 residues. The germline V gene encodes CDR1 DFQATT and CDR2 SNEGSKA (reference sequence). V lost 3 bases and J lost 4, with 13 bases in between. Lactation, pregnancy, other autoimmune disease or uncontrolled infection excluded patients. This clonotype showed up many times. Its cognate antigen is unknown.

The rearrangement links TRBV20-1 to TRBJ2-7; weak D call: TRBD2 (5 bases). The clonotype originates from a man between 18 and 29 years old with Graves' hyperthyroidism. The material sequenced was blood. Written as DNA, the CDR3 is TGCAGTGCTAGCGGGGAGAACTTGTACGAGCAGTACTTC. Protein product: CSASGENLYEQYF.